This T cell receptor beta chain was sequenced for a study of blood T cell repertoires in COVID-19 (dated by TCRdb to 2018 to 2020). For the study in its entirety: Collaborator samples came from the United States, Italy and Spain and covered acute and convalescent phases of COVID-19. The dataset comprised deeply sampled blood TCRbeta repertoires from subjects exposed to, actively infected with, or recovered from COVID-19. Sample metadata almost always included a de-identified subject ID, COVID-19 status, age in years and sex. Where available, HLA class I and class II types were obtained from metadata supplied by the sample provider rather than from assay-based typing. The samples were drawn from the first 160 participants of the ongoing ImmuneRACE study and from 950 to 1,500 subjects provided by 6 global collaborators. The repertoires were released in a freely available public database meant as a resource for research on the immune response to SARS-CoV-2. The prospective study material was composed of cDNA or gDNA derived from T cells, B-cell-depleted T cells, or PBMCs. Findings and caveats that apply to the study as a whole: The amount of clinical and demographic metadata varied by source and participant and was provided uncurated.

The immunoSEQ Assay, a bias-controlled multiplex PCR, was used to amplify TCRbeta CDR3 regions from genomic DNA. The study's processing was this. The number of nucleated cells in each sample was estimated from the amplification of reference gene primers within the assay. Sequence reads were collapsed and filtered to measure the absolute abundance of every unique TCRbeta CDR3 rearrangement. For each sample, productive Simpson clonality was calculated as the square root of Simpson's diversity index across productive rearrangements. Imported from immuneACCESS, the table was reduced by TCRdb to in-frame sequences with V and J called. These copies leave out some clones; in studies compared against another copy, an unresolved V gene accounts for under half, and the cause of the remainder is not known. That table furnishes V, J and clone size, whereas the DNA furnished D and trimming. A total of roughly 120,000 clones appear in this sample, over 60% of them only once. The ten most abundant clones make up about 6.8% of the sample.

About this clone: Its specific antigen is unknown. Base qualities are missing; no much larger clone stands one base away.

The CDR3, from cysteine to phenylalanine, totals 12 residues. CDR3 DNA is the only sequence kept; it has 36 bases, read in frame from the first base. Trimming removed 6 bases from V and 6 bases from J, leaving 8 bases between the germline ends. Collaborating institutions collected whole blood in K2EDTA tubes following their own protocols. For TCRbeta analysis, collaborators shipped samples as frozen whole blood, isolated PBMCs, or DNA extracted from either of those sample types. Source material: peripheral blood. The source of this sequence is a man in his 70s with acute or convalescent COVID-19. The chain joins TRBV12-3 or TRBV12-4 to TRBJ1-4, with the D segment identity uncertain. Read as DNA, the sequence is TGTGCCAGCAGGAGGTTTGATGAAAAACTGTTTTTT. It translates as CASRRFDEKLFF.